One and the same sample provided the 30 T cell receptor beta chains below, sequenced in a study of beta chain features in type 1 diabetes. The investigators reverse transcribed all of the isolated RNA, so they sequenced expressed TCRB transcripts. The data were produced by immunoSEQ multiplex PCR, yet TCRdb's version contains in-frame clones alone and is incomplete. The data show 300,000 to 400,000 clones, 9.5% to 11% seen once. Sequencing used naive CD4+ T cells from blood. The receptors were gathered from a woman in her 30s in good health.

This clone was observed a handful of times. The chain combines TRBV2 with TRBJ1-5, with D possibly matching TRBD1 (5 bases). The CDR3 has 15 amino acids. The V end lost 4 bases, the J end lost 0 bases, and 10 bases lay between the germline ends. CDR1 and CDR2 from the germline V gene are SNHLY and FYNNEI. DNA for the CDR3: TGTGCCAGCAGTGCCTCGACAGTTAGCAATCAGCCCCAGCATTTT. Protein: CASSASTVSNQPQHF.

This clone has a handful of counts. The chain uses TRBV7-2 and TRBJ2-1; weak D call: TRBD1 (5 bases). The V gene lost 0 bases and the J gene lost 10 bases, with 10 bases spanning the gap. CDR3 length: 13 residues. The germline CDR1 and CDR2 sequences are SGHTA and FQGNSA. CDR3 in amino acids: CASSLARDREQFF. In DNA, the CDR3 is TGTGCCAGCAGCTTAGCGCGCGACAGAGAGCAGTTCTTC.

The DNA of the CDR3 is TGTGCCAGCAGCTTGGGTCTTAACACCGGGGAGCTGTTTTTT. This gives the protein CASSLGLNTGELFF. The chain has TRBV5-5 and TRBJ2-2; D is uncertain. The ends were cut back, 0 bases at V and 2 bases at J, with 5 bases in the middle. The CDR3 totals 14 residues. The V gene's germline CDR1 is SGHKS and CDR2 YYEKEE (reference sequence).

V and J are TRBV5-6 and TRBJ2-5; D uncertain. This CDR3 contains 11 residues. Trimming removed 3 bases from V and 2 bases from J, with 2 bases in between. Germline values: CDR1 SGHDT, CDR2 YYEEEE. In DNA form, the CDR3 reads TGTGCCAGCAGCTCACAAGAGACCCAGTACTTC. Protein: CASSSQETQYF.

The chain couples TRBV28 to TRBJ1-5; D possibly corresponds to TRBD1 (5 bases). The ends were cut back, 3 bases at V and 2 bases at J, with 8 bases in the middle. CDR1 and CDR2 from the germline V gene are MDHEN and SYDVKM. The CDR3 consists of 14 residues. CDR3 nucleotide sequence: TGTGCCAGCAGTTTTTTGACAGGCAATCAGCCCCAGCATTTT. Translated, it gives CASSFLTGNQPQHF.

The genes are TRBV5-4 and TRBJ2-3; 16 bases align to TRBD2. This CDR3 comprises 18 residues. Germline CDR1 is SGHNT and CDR2 is YYREEE (reference sequence). After removal of 4 bases from V and 3 bases from J, the junction contained 8 bases not matched to a gene. The CDR3 spells CASSPGLAGGGRTDTQYF. Here the CDR3 DNA reads TGTGCCAGCAGCCCGGGACTAGCGGGAGGGGGGAGGACAGATACGCAGTATTTT.

This clone has a single count. Other nucleotide sequences from this sample produce the same CDR3. V gene TRBV6-1 combines with J gene TRBJ2-6; TRBD1 is a possible D gene (6 bases). The germline V gene encodes CDR1 MNHNS and CDR2 SASEGT. V was clipped by 6 bases and J by 0 bases, with 9 bases between them. There are 15 residues in the CDR3. The CDR3 spells CASSLDSSGANVLTF. The CDR3 DNA follows: TGTGCCAGCAGCCTGGACAGCTCTGGGGCCAACGTCCTGACTTTC.

CDR3 nucleotides: TGTGCCTGGGGAGGACAGGGGGCCTCTGGCTACACCTTC. Translation gives CAWGGQGASGYTF. The chain uses TRBV30 and TRBJ1-2; 11 bases are shared with TRBD1. From germline, CDR1 is GTSNPN and CDR2 SVGIG (reference sequence). Trimming at V came to 5 bases and at J to 7 bases, leaving 6 bases not matched to a gene. The CDR3 length is 13 residues.

This sequence joins TRBV28 and TRBJ2-5; 12 bases map to TRBD2. Germline CDR1 reads MDHEN; CDR2 reads SYDVKM. Trimming cost V 11 bases and J 4 bases; bases outside gene matches: 8. This CDR3 region has 14 residues. The CDR3 sequence is CAGGVGLAGETQYF. In nucleotides, the CDR3 is TGTGCCGGAGGGGTGGGACTAGCGGGAGAGACCCAGTACTTC.

This clone has more than one count but fewer than ten. The CDR3 DNA follows: TGTGCCAGCAGTCGCAGGGCGTTGGCTGAAGCTTTCTTT. Its protein is CASSRRALAEAFF. The chain combines TRBV7-2 with TRBJ1-1; possibly TRBD1 for D (5 bases). The CDR3 consists of 13 residues. Per the germline V gene, CDR1 is SGHTA and CDR2 is FQGNSA. Trimming removed 6 bases at V and 6 bases at J, with 14 bases between.

The chain recombines TRBV6-6 with TRBJ2-3, with 8 bases that match TRBD1. This CDR3 is 14 amino acids long. Germline CDR1 reads MNHNY; CDR2 reads SVGAGI (reference sequence). Trimming cost V 6 bases and J 9 bases; bases outside gene matches: 11. CDR3 residues: CASSNLPDRVTQYF. The CDR3 bases are TGTGCCAGCAGCAATCTACCGGACAGGGTGACGCAGTATTTT.

A note on this clone: Additional DNA sequences in this sample encode the identical CDR3. The chain recombines TRBV9 with TRBJ2-7; 12 nucleotides line up with TRBD2. V lost 4 bases, J lost 2 bases, and 4 bases stayed unmatched. Germline V gives CDR1 SGDLS, CDR2 YYNGEE. CDR3 size: 15 residues. The CDR3 region has the DNA TGTGCCAGCAGCCCACGGACTAGCGGGACCTACGAGCAGTACTTC. This encodes CASSPRTSGTYEQYF. Using reference TRBV9 and TRBJ2-7 for the parts outside the CDR3, the full variable domain is DSGVTQTPKHLITATGQRVTLRCSPRSGDLSVYWYQQSLDQGLQFLIQYYNGEERAKGNILERFSAQQFPDLHSELNLSSLELGDSALYFCASSPRTSGTYEQYFGPGTRLTVT.

The V call is TRBV7-3, the J call TRBJ2-3, with TRBD2 matching 12 bases. The CDR3 has 16 amino acids. CDR1 and CDR2 from the germline V gene are SGHTA and FQGTGA. V shed 3 bases and J 1 base; nucleotides not matched to a gene: 2. CDR3 coding DNA: TGTGCCAGCAGCTTCCTAGCGGGGGGGGGCACAGATACGCAGTATTTT. Translated: CASSFLAGGGTDTQYF. The full variable domain, completed using reference TRBV7-3 and TRBJ2-3, is GAGVSQTPSNKVTEKGKYVELRCDPISGHTALYWYRQSLGQGPEFLIYFQGTGAADDSGLPNDRFFAVRPEGSVSTLKIQRTERGDSAVYLCASSFLAGGGTDTQYFGPGTRLTVL.

This clone came up a few times. The CDR3 protein is CASSSPRGEQYF. Here the CDR3 DNA reads TGTGCCAGCAGTTCACCTCGCGGCGAGCAGTACTTC. The gene calls are TRBV27 and TRBJ2-7; D unresolved. The CDR3 runs 12 residues. The V gene lost 4 bases and the J gene lost 6 bases, with 10 bases spanning the gap. Germline CDR1 is MNHEY and CDR2 is SMNVEV (reference sequence).

This clone was seen more than once but under ten times. V and J are TRBV28 and TRBJ1-1, with D unresolved. Germline assignment: CDR1 MDHEN and CDR2 SYDVKM. The CDR3 covers 12 residues. V lost 4 bases, J lost 0 bases, and 3 bases lay in between. CDR3 protein: CASSSMNTEAFF. CDR3 DNA sequence: TGTGCCAGCAGTTCCATGAACACTGAAGCTTTCTTT.

CDR3 residues: CASGQDSYTQYF. In nucleotides, the CDR3 is TGTGCCAGCGGACAAGACAGTTATACGCAGTATTTT. The chain couples TRBV28 to TRBJ2-3; perhaps TRBD1 as D (5 bases). Trimming left V 8 bases short and J 7 bases short, with 13 bases between. This CDR3 is 12 amino acids long. Germline V gives CDR1 MDHEN, CDR2 SYDVKM.

The chain is built from TRBV28 and TRBJ1-5; D call uncertain. This CDR3 is 12 amino acids long. Germline values: CDR1 MDHEN, CDR2 SYDVKM. Trimming shortened V by 3 bases and J by 5 bases, and 5 bases separated the two germline ends. Written as DNA, the CDR3 is TGTGCCAGCAGTTTGAGGTATCAGCCCCAGCATTTT. Amino acid sequence: CASSLRYQPQHF.

V and J are TRBV7-9 and TRBJ2-5; 9 nucleotides line up with TRBD2. Per the germline V gene, CDR1 is SEHNR and CDR2 is FQNEAQ (reference sequence). The CDR3 is made up of 16 amino acids. The V segment lost 5 bases and the J segment 5 bases; nucleotides outside the gene matches: 12. The CDR3 loop reads CASSPRTSVKSETQYF. The CDR3 DNA reads TGTGCCAGCAGCCCCCGGACTAGCGTAAAGTCTGAGACCCAGTACTTC.

This clone was found a few times. V and J are TRBV9 and TRBJ2-5; 8 nucleotides line up with TRBD1. CDR1 is SGDLS and CDR2 is YYNGEE in the germline V gene. The J segment lost 5 bases and the V segment lost 2 bases, leaving 8 bases of the junction unmatched. The length of the CDR3 is 15 residues. CDR3 in amino acids: CASSVRPTGGETQYF. CDR3 DNA: TGTGCCAGCAGCGTCAGACCAACAGGGGGGGAGACCCAGTACTTC.

The genes are TRBV12-5 and TRBJ2-3; 8 nucleotides match TRBD2. CDR1 LGHNT and CDR2 FRNRAP come from the germline V gene. V was clipped by 5 bases and J by 5 bases; unmatched bases: 6. This CDR3 spans 14 amino acids. In DNA form, the CDR3 reads TGTGCTAGTGGTCGGGGACTAGAGGGAGATACGCAGTATTTT. Its translation: CASGRGLEGDTQYF.

Only a few counts were recorded for this clone. V gene TRBV29-1 combines with J gene TRBJ1-1, with D uncertain. This CDR3 is built from 13 residues. The germline CDR1 and CDR2 sequences are SQVTM and ANQGSEA. The CDR3 DNA reads as TGCACCACTCGATCCGGGTTGAACACTGAAGCTTTCTTT. Translated, it gives CTTRSGLNTEAFF.

The CDR3, as DNA: TGTGCCAGCAGTCCTCCGGGACTAGCGGGAGAAGAGACCCAGTACTTC. This encodes CASSPPGLAGEETQYF. The chain is built from TRBV28 and TRBJ2-5; 14 nucleotides match TRBD2. The V gene end was trimmed by 5 bases and the J gene end by 3 bases; junction bases not matched to a gene: 5. Germline V lookup: CDR1 MDHEN, CDR2 SYDVKM. The CDR3 covers 16 residues.

This clone turned up a few times. The CDR3 loop is CASSILGRHYSNQPQHF. The DNA for the CDR3 is TGTGCCAGTAGTATTTTGGGCCGCCATTATAGCAATCAGCCCCAGCATTTT. V is TRBV19 and J is TRBJ1-5; D is uncertain. V was cut by 3 bases and J by 0 bases, with 15 bases left in between. The CDR3 has 17 residues. The V gene's germline CDR1 is LNHDA and CDR2 SQIVND (reference sequence).

The rearrangement uses TRBV6-4 and TRBJ1-2; TRBD1 matches 8 bases. The length of the CDR3 is 12 residues. The junction had 4 bases not matched to a gene; V was cut back by 6 bases and J by 7 bases. The germline V gene encodes CDR1 MRHNA and CDR2 SNTAGT. The CDR3 spells CASRAGGSGYTF. The CDR3 region has the DNA TGTGCCAGCAGGGCAGGGGGCTCTGGCTACACCTTC.

The chain recombines TRBV19 with TRBJ2-1, with TRBD2 as a possible D gene (5 bases). V lost 5 bases and J lost 12, with 14 bases in between. CDR1 is LNHDA, CDR2 SQIVND, per germline (reference sequence). The CDR3 totals 12 residues. The CDR3 DNA sequence: TGTGCCAGTAGTTGGGCCGTCGGAGGGCAGTTCTTC. As protein: CASSWAVGGQFF.

V is TRBV7-2 and J is TRBJ1-2; D is uncertain. The CDR3 loop spans 14 amino acids. Trimming pared 1 base from V and 3 bases from J, leaving 9 bases between. Germline CDR1 and CDR2: SGHTA and FQGNSA. CDR3 protein: CASSLVRQDYGYTF. The CDR3 nucleotides read TGTGCCAGCAGCTTAGTCAGGCAGGACTATGGCTACACCTTC.

Only a few counts were recorded for this clone. V and J are TRBV7-9 and TRBJ2-7; possibly TRBD2 for D (6 bases). The CDR3 covers 15 residues. Looked up from germline, CDR1 is SEHNR and CDR2 is FQNEAQ (reference sequence). Trimming removed 2 bases at V and 0 bases at J, with 11 bases between. CDR3 region: CASSLRLRGSYEQYF. For the CDR3, the DNA is TGTGCCAGCAGCTTAAGGTTGCGGGGCTCCTACGAGCAGTACTTC.

This chain connects TRBV28 to TRBJ2-4; D is possibly TRBD2 (6 bases). In germline, CDR1 is MDHEN, CDR2 SYDVKM. Trimming removed 6 bases at V and 7 bases at J, with 19 bases between. This CDR3 has 15 residues. CDR3 amino acids: CASSTEGSGWNIQYF. In nucleotides, the CDR3 is TGTGCCAGCAGCACAGAGGGTAGCGGCTGGAACATTCAGTACTTC.

CDR3 nucleotide sequence: TGTGCCAGCAGCAACGGCCCGGGACTAGCGTCTTACGAGCAGTACTTC. This codes for CASSNGPGLASYEQYF. This rearrangement joins TRBV7-2 to TRBJ2-7; 10 bases agree with TRBD2. V lost 5 bases and J lost 4; bases outside the gene matches: 11. The CDR3 totals 16 residues. Looked up from germline, CDR1 is SGHTA and CDR2 is FQGNSA.

This clone has a handful of counts. The V and J genes are TRBV7-3 and TRBJ2-1, with 15 bases that match TRBD2. This CDR3 spans 16 amino acids. V trimming: 2 bases; J trimming: 8 bases; junction bases outside the gene matches: 4. Germline CDR1 and CDR2: SGHTA and FQGTGA. The CDR3 DNA reads as TGTGCCAGCAGCTTAGGGGGGACTAGCGGGAGGTATGAGCAGTTCTTC. Its translation is CASSLGGTSGRYEQFF.